Following are 27 T cell receptor beta chains from one sample sequenced in a study of T cell responses to AZD1222 COVID-19 vaccine. TCRdb's table, derived via immunoSEQ multiplex PCR, lists solely in-frame clones and lacks some. The data contain 150,000 to 180,000 clones, about 89% of them singletons. Specimen: peripheral blood, collected 28 days after the second AZD1222 dose. Receptor source: an adult who received the AZD1222 COVID-19 vaccine.

The chain combines TRBV29-1 with TRBJ2-7; D is perhaps TRBD1 (6 bases). The CDR3 is 13 amino acids. Per germline, CDR1 SQVTM and CDR2 ANQGSEA. Trimming took 6 bases from V and 1 from J, leaving 13 bases between them. The CDR3 DNA reads TGCAGCGTCCTCACAGGGTTTTCCTACGAGCAGTACTTC. Its translation: CSVLTGFSYEQYF.

J is TRBJ2-7 and V is TRBV18; 7 bases fit TRBD1. J gave up 0 bases and V 4 bases, and 3 bases lay outside the gene matches. Per germline, CDR1 KGHSH and CDR2 LQKENI. The CDR3 runs 14 residues. The CDR3 coding sequence is TGTGCCAGCTCACAGGGGGACAGCTCCTACGAGCAGTACTTC. Amino acids: CASSQGDSSYEQYF.

On this clone: One junction end disagrees with the germline gene, perhaps due to a read error. This chain links TRBV7-2 with TRBJ1-1, with 7 bases aligning to TRBD1. Germline V lookup: CDR1 SGHTA, CDR2 FQGNSA. The CDR3 is 14 residues long. CDR3 in amino acids: CASRLGGRNTEAFF. In DNA form, the CDR3 reads TGTGCCAGCAGATTAGGGGGCCGGAACACTGAAGCTTTCTTT.

The chain is built from TRBV20-1 and TRBJ2-5; D is undetermined. Trimming took off 5 bases at V and 7 bases at J, with 2 bases between the two ends. The germline V gene encodes CDR1 DFQATT and CDR2 SNEGSKA (reference sequence). This CDR3 has 8 residues. The CDR3 loop reads CSAGTQYF. As DNA, the CDR3 is TGCAGTGCTGGGACCCAGTACTTC.

CDR3 residues: CTSSQDLHSLPYEQYF. Here the CDR3 DNA reads TGCACCAGCAGCCAAGATCTGCACAGCCTTCCCTACGAGCAGTACTTC. The chain recombines TRBV1 with TRBJ2-7; TRBD1 is taken as the D call from the table, unchecked against the DNA. TRBV1 is reported as a pseudogene. This CDR3 comprises 16 residues.

This clone was found once. This chain links TRBV3-1 (or the pseudogene TRBV3-2) with TRBJ2-3; the D is unclear. Germline-derived CDR1 and CDR2 are LGHDT and YNNKEL (reference sequence). V was pared by 4 bases and J by 0 bases, with 8 bases between. CDR3 length equals 14 residues. The CDR3 loop is CASSRSLSTDTQYF. As DNA, the CDR3 is TGTGCCAGCAGCCGGTCGTTGAGCACAGATACGCAGTATTTT.

The chain uses TRBV6-1 and TRBJ2-3; D call uncertain. V was pared by 3 bases and J by 1 base, with 5 bases between. From germline, CDR1 is MNHNS and CDR2 SASEGT. CDR3 length: 13 amino acids. The CDR3, as DNA: TGTGCCAGCAGTGAGCACCGCACAGATACGCAGTATTTT. It specifies CASSEHRTDTQYF.

The V gene is TRBV18, the J gene TRBJ1-1; maybe TRBD1 (6 bases). The CDR3 sequence is 14 residues long. Germline values: CDR1 KGHSH, CDR2 LQKENI. V shed 1 base and J shed 5 bases, with 11 bases lying between them. The CDR3 DNA reads TGTGCCAGCTCACCACGTGACAGGTCGACTGAAGCTTTCTTT. Translated, it gives CASSPRDRSTEAFF.

The J gene is TRBJ2-1, the V gene TRBV15; D not resolved. Germline assignment: CDR1 LNHNV and CDR2 YYDKDF (reference sequence). This CDR3 contains 12 residues. The V gene lost 4 bases and the J gene lost 10 bases, with 11 bases spanning the gap. The CDR3 is CATSTSRLEQFF. The CDR3 DNA reads TGTGCCACCAGCACCTCCCGGTTAGAGCAGTTCTTC.

This clone was seen more than once but under ten times. The gene calls are TRBV27 and TRBJ2-1; D is ambiguous. The length of the CDR3 is 15 residues. Between the trimmed V and J ends, which lost 3 bases and 3 bases, there was a span of 12 bases. Germline-derived CDR1 and CDR2 are MNHEY and SMNVEV (reference sequence). CDR3 bases: TGTGCCAGCAGTTTTTCCCCGGGTGGCTACAATGAGCAGTTCTTC. Residues: CASSFSPGGYNEQFF.

The chain carries TRBV5-1 and TRBJ2-1; 9 bases are shared with TRBD1. Trimming took 6 bases from V and 5 from J; bases not matched to a gene: 9. Germline CDR1 reads SGHRS; CDR2 reads YFSETQ. This CDR3 is built from 15 residues. The CDR3 DNA reads as TGCGCCAGCACCGCCCGGGACAGGGTAAACAATGAGCAGTTCTTC. It encodes CASTARDRVNNEQFF.

V usage is TRBV19 and J usage is TRBJ1-5, with 8 bases that match TRBD1. The CDR3 loop spans 14 amino acids. Losses at the gene ends were 6 bases for V and 6 bases for J; bases not matched to a gene: 7. CDR1 and CDR2 (germline): LNHDA, SQIVND (reference sequence). The CDR3 is CASRSRTGRQPQHF. The CDR3 nucleotides read TGTGCCAGTAGATCCCGGACAGGGCGTCAGCCCCAGCATTTT.

This rearrangement joins TRBV27 to TRBJ2-1, with TRBD2 matching over 9 bases. Per the germline V gene, CDR1 is MNHEY and CDR2 is SMNVEV (reference sequence). This CDR3 has 13 amino acids. Trimming removed 6 bases from V and 5 bases from J; junction bases left unmatched: 2. In DNA, the CDR3 is TGTGCCAGCAGGTTAGCGGGAGACAATGAGCAGTTCTTC. Translating it yields CASRLAGDNEQFF.

This sequence joins TRBV3-1 (or the pseudogene TRBV3-2) and TRBJ2-4, with 8 bases that match TRBD1. V gave up 3 bases and J gave up 3 bases; unmatched junction bases: 13. This CDR3 is built from 18 residues. Germline V gene lookup returns CDR1 LGHDT and CDR2 YNNKEL (reference sequence). For the CDR3, the DNA is TGTGCCAGCAGCCATGACCGGGACAGGCCCGGAATCAAAAACATTCAGTACTTC. Translation: CASSHDRDRPGIKNIQYF.

The chain employs TRBV4-1 and TRBJ2-2; 10 bases align to TRBD2. The ends lost 1 base at V and 4 bases at J; junction bases unmatched: 15. The CDR3 is 20 amino acids. CDR1 is MGHRA, CDR2 YSYEKL, per germline. The CDR3 region has the DNA TGCGCCAGCAGCCAAGTATTGCAGCGGGAGGGCCTATTTAGCACCGGGGAGCTGTTTTTT. Translation: CASSQVLQREGLFSTGELFF.

The rearrangement uses TRBV28 and TRBJ2-2; no firm D call. Germline V gene sequence: CDR1 MDHEN, CDR2 SYDVKM. The CDR3 length is 15 residues. Trimming stripped 6 bases from V and 4 bases from J, with 15 bases between. The CDR3 is CASRGEVPSTGELFF. The CDR3, as DNA: TGTGCCAGCAGGGGCGAGGTCCCGAGCACCGGGGAGCTGTTTTTT.

V is TRBV24-1 and J is TRBJ1-1; TRBD1 aligns across 9 bases. CDR1 is KGHDR, CDR2 SFDVKD, per germline. The CDR3 spans 14 residues. V lost 7 bases to trimming and J lost 4 bases; unmatched junction nucleotides: 6. The CDR3, as DNA: TGTGCCACCAGGACAGGGGGTGATCTCACTGAAGCTTTCTTT. Protein sequence: CATRTGGDLTEAFF.

V gene TRBV9 combines with J gene TRBJ2-2; D gene uncertain. Looked up from germline, CDR1 is SGDLS and CDR2 is YYNGEE. The V end was cut by 4 bases, the J end by 5 bases, with 9 bases between. The CDR3 is 13 amino acids. The CDR3 nucleotides read TGTGCCAGCAGCTCTTCTCAAACCGGGGAGCTGTTTTTT. Protein: CASSSSQTGELFF. Complete variable domain (other parts from reference TRBV9 and TRBJ2-2): DSGVTQTPKHLITATGQRVTLRCSPRSGDLSVYWYQQSLDQGLQFLIQYYNGEERAKGNILERFSAQQFPDLHSELNLSSLELGDSALYFCASSSSQTGELFFGEGSRLTVL.

The V and J genes are TRBV28 and TRBJ2-4; D perhaps matches TRBD2 (5 bases). This CDR3 has 15 residues. Germline values: CDR1 MDHEN, CDR2 SYDVKM. V lost 6 bases and J lost 7, with 19 bases in between. The DNA of the CDR3 is TGTGCCAGCAGGGCCCCGGGCCCCACGGGGAACATTCAGTACTTC. It encodes CASRAPGPTGNIQYF.

The CDR3 protein is CASSLRQYSNQPQHF. The CDR3 DNA sequence: TGTGCCAGCAGTTTGCGACAGTATAGCAATCAGCCCCAGCATTTT. The chain uses TRBV28 and TRBJ1-5, with D possibly TRBD1 on 5 matching bases. CDR1 is MDHEN, CDR2 SYDVKM, per germline. Trimming stripped 3 bases from V and 0 bases from J, with 9 bases between. The CDR3 has 15 amino acids.

This sequence joins TRBV3-1 (or the pseudogene TRBV3-2) and TRBJ1-3; maybe TRBD1 (5 bases). This CDR3 spans 14 amino acids. With 5 bases removed from V and 0 bases from J, the gap between germline ends came to 8 bases. The germline CDR1 and CDR2 sequences are LGHDT and YNNKEL (reference sequence). For the CDR3, the DNA is TGTGCCAGCAGCAGGGGAATCTCTGGAAACACCATATATTTT. As protein: CASSRGISGNTIYF.

V usage is TRBV11-2 and J usage is TRBJ2-1, with 10 bases lining up with TRBD1. Trimming took 5 bases from V and 7 from J; bases not matched to a gene: 8. The germline V gene encodes CDR1 SGHAT and CDR2 FQNNGV. This CDR3 is built from 15 residues. The CDR3 nucleotides are TGTGCCAGCAGCCAGACCGGGACAGGGGTGAATGAGCAGTTCTTC. It yields the protein CASSQTGTGVNEQFF.

V is TRBV5-4 and J is TRBJ2-3; D unresolved. Germline V gene lookup returns CDR1 SGHNT and CDR2 YYREEE (reference sequence). Trimming shortened V by 0 bases and J by 0 bases, and 2 bases separated the two germline ends. The CDR3 sequence is 13 residues long. In DNA form, the CDR3 reads TGTGCCAGCAGCTTGGTCAGCACAGATACGCAGTATTTT. Protein sequence: CASSLVSTDTQYF.

This clone was seen more than once but under ten times. The chain has TRBV11-2 and TRBJ2-1, with TRBD2 identical over 9 bases. Per the germline V gene, CDR1 is SGHAT and CDR2 is FQNNGV. This CDR3 spans 15 amino acids. With 2 bases clipped from V and 5 bases from J, the junction kept 4 bases outside the gene matches. The CDR3 protein is CASSLRLAGNNEQFF. CDR3 coding DNA: TGTGCCAGCAGCTTACGGCTAGCGGGAAACAATGAGCAGTTCTTC.

The gene calls are TRBV5-6 and TRBJ2-1, with TRBD2 as a possible D gene (5 bases). The CDR3 extends over 11 amino acids. With 4 bases removed from V and 9 bases from J, the gap between germline ends came to 8 bases. Germline assignment: CDR1 SGHDT and CDR2 YYEEEE. Written as DNA, the CDR3 is TGTGCCAGCAGCAGGACTGGTGAGCAGTTCTTC. Translation: CASSRTGEQFF.

The chain links TRBV4-3 to TRBJ2-1; D unclear. This CDR3 comprises 15 residues. The germline CDR1 and CDR2 sequences are LGHNA and YSLEER. V was cut by 0 bases and J by 3 bases, with 9 bases left in between. In nucleotides, the CDR3 is TGCGCCAGCAGCCAAGATAGGCTGATCTACAATGAGCAGTTCTTC. Its translation: CASSQDRLIYNEQFF.

This chain links TRBV2 with TRBJ2-7; 7 bases agree with TRBD1. The CDR3 contains 12 residues. Germline assignment: CDR1 SNHLY and CDR2 FYNNEI. V shed 7 bases and J 3 bases; nucleotides not matched to a gene: 3. CDR3 sequence: CASKTGFYEQYF. The CDR3 nucleotides read TGTGCCAGCAAGACAGGGTTCTACGAGCAGTACTTC.